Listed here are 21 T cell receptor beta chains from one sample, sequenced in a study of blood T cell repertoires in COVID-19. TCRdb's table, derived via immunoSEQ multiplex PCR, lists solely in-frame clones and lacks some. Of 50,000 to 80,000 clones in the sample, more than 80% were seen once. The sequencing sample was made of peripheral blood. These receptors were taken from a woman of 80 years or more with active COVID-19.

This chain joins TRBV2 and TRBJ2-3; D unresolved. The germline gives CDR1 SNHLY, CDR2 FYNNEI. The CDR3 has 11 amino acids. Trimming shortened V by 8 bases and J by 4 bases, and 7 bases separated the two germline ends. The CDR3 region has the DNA TGTGCCAGCCGCGCGGCAGATACGCAGTATTTT. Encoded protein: CASRAADTQYF.

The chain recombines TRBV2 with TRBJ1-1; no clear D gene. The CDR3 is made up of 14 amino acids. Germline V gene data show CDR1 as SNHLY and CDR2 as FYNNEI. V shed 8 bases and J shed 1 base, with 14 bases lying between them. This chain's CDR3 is CASPQEEGNTEAFF. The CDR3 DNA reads TGTGCCAGCCCCCAAGAGGAGGGGAACACTGAAGCTTTCTTT.

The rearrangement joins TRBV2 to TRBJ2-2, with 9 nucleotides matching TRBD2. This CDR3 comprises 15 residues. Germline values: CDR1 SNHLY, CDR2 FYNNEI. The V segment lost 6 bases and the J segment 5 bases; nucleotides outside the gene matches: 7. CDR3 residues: CASRGVAGETGELFF. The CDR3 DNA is TGTGCCAGCAGGGGGGTAGCGGGAGAGACCGGGGAGCTGTTTTTT.

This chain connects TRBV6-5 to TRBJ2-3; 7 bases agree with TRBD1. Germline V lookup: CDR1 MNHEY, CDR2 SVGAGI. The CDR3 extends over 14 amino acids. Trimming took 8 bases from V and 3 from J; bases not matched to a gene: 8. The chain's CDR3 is CASSGQALTDTQYF. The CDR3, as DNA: TGTGCCAGCTCCGGACAGGCCCTGACAGATACGCAGTATTTT.

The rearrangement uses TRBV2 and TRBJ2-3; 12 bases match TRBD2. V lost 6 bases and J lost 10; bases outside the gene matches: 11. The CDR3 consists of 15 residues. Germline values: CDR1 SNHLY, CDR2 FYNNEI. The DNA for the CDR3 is TGTGCCAGCAGCCGTCTAGCGGGGGGGCCGGGGGCGCAGTATTTT. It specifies CASSRLAGGPGAQYF. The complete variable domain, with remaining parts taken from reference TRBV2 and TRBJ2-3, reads EPEVTQTPSHQVTQMGQEVILRCVPISNHLYFYWYRQILGQKVEFLVSFYNNEISEKSEIFDDQFSVERPDGSNFTLKIRSTKLEDSAMYFCASSRLAGGPGAQYFGPGTRLTVL.

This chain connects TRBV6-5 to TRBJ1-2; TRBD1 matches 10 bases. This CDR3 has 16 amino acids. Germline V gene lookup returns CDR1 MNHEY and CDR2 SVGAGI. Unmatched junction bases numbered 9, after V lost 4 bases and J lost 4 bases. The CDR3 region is CASSWTGGNSIYGYTF. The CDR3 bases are TGTGCCAGCAGTTGGACAGGGGGAAATAGCATCTATGGCTACACCTTC.

The CDR3 reads CASSLQGSYEQYF. Here the CDR3 DNA reads TGTGCCAGCAGCTTGCAGGGTTCCTACGAGCAGTACTTC. V and J are TRBV5-4 and TRBJ2-7; D is possibly TRBD1 (5 bases). The germline V gene encodes CDR1 SGHNT and CDR2 YYREEE (reference sequence). The CDR3 length is 13 residues. V gave up 1 base and J gave up 1 base, with 6 bases separating them.

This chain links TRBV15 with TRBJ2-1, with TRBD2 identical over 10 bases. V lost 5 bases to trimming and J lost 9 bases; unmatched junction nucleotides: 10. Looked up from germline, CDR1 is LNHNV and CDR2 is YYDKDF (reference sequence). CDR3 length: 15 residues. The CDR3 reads CATSLDPTSGREQFF. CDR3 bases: TGTGCCACCAGCCTCGACCCGACTAGCGGGCGTGAGCAGTTCTTC.

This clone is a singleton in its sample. In DNA form, the CDR3 reads TGTGCCAGCAGCCCGAGCATCCTAGGTGGCTACACCTTC. Translating gives CASSPSILGGYTF. The V and J genes are TRBV3-1 (or the pseudogene TRBV3-2) and TRBJ1-2; D is unresolved. This CDR3 has 13 residues. V dropped 4 bases and J dropped 7 bases, with 13 bases sitting between them. CDR1 and CDR2 (germline): LGHDT, YNNKEL (reference sequence).

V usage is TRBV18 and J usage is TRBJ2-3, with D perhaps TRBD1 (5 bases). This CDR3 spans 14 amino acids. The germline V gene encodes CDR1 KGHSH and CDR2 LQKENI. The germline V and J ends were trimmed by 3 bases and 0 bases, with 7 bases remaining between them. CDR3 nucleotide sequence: TGTGCCAGCTCACCCCGGACAAGCACAGATACGCAGTATTTT. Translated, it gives CASSPRTSTDTQYF.

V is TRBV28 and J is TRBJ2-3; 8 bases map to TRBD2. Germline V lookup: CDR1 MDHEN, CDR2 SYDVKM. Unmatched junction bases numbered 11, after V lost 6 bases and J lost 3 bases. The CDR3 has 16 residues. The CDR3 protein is CASSKPGLVRTDTQYF. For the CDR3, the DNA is TGTGCCAGCAGCAAACCGGGACTAGTAAGGACAGATACGCAGTATTTT.

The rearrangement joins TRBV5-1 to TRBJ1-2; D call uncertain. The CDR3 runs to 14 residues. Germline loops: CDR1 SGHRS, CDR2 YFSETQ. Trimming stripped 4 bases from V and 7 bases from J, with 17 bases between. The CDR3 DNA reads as TGCGCCAGCAGCGTAACCCAGGAGGGCGGTGGCTACACCTTC. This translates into CASSVTQEGGGYTF.

Written as DNA, the CDR3 is TGTGCCAGTAGGGCTGGTTACGAGCAGTACTTC. It yields the protein CASRAGYEQYF. The V call is TRBV19, the J call TRBJ2-7; D unclear. Germline CDR1 LNHDA, CDR2 SQIVND (reference sequence). There are 11 residues in the CDR3. V dropped 6 bases and J dropped 4 bases, with 7 bases sitting between them.

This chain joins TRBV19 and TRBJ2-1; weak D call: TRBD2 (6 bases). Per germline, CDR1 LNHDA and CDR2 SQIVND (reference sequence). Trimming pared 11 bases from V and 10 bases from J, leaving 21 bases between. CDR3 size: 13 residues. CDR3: CASKAGYSEEQFF. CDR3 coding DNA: TGTGCCTCAAAAGCGGGTTACTCGGAAGAGCAGTTCTTC.

The CDR3 sequence is CASSLVRTSGRNEQFF. In DNA form, the CDR3 reads TGCGCCAGCAGCTTGGTACGGACTAGCGGAAGGAATGAGCAGTTCTTC. The chain links TRBV5-1 to TRBJ2-1, with 10 bases identical to TRBD2. Per germline, CDR1 SGHRS and CDR2 YFSETQ. J gave up 7 bases and V 0 bases, and 7 bases lay outside the gene matches. This CDR3 is built from 16 residues.

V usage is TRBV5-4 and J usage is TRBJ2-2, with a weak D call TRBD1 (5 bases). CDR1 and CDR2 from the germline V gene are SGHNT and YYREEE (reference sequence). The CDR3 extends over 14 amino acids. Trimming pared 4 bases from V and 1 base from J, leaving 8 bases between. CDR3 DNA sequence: TGTGCCAGCAGCCGCGGACAGAACACCGGGGAGCTGTTTTTT. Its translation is CASSRGQNTGELFF.

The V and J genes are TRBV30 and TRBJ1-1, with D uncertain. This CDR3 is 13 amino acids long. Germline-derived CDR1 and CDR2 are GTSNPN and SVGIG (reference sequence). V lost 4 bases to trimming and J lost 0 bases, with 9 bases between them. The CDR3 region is CAWTVAMNTEAFF. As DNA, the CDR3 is TGTGCCTGGACAGTTGCAATGAACACTGAAGCTTTCTTT.

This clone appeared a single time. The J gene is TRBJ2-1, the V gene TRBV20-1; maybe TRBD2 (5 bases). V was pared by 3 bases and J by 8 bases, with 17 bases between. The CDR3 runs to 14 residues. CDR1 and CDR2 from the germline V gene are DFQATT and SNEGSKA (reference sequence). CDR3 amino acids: CSASLFEVGDEQFF. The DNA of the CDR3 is TGCAGTGCTAGTTTATTTGAGGTCGGGGATGAGCAGTTCTTC.

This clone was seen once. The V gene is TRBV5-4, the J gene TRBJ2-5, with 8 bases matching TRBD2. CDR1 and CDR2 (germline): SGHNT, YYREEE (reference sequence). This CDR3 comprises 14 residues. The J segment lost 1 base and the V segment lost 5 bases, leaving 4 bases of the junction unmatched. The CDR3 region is CASSPSGGQETQYF. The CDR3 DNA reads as TGTGCCAGCAGTCCCAGCGGGGGCCAAGAGACCCAGTACTTC.

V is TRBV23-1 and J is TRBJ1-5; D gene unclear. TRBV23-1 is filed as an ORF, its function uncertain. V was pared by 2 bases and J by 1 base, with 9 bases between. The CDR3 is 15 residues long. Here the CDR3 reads CASSQTRVSNQPQHF. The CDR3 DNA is TGCGCCAGCAGTCAAACCCGGGTGAGCAATCAGCCCCAGCATTTT.

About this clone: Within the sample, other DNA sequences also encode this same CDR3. CDR3 in amino acids: CASSQDGAGVSTDTQYF. The CDR3 coding sequence is TGCGCCAGCAGCCAAGATGGGGCAGGGGTGTCAACAGATACGCAGTATTTT. The V gene is TRBV4-1, the J gene TRBJ2-3; D is possibly TRBD1 (6 bases). Germline V CDR1 and CDR2: MGHRA, YSYEKL. V was cut by 0 bases and J by 3 bases, with 16 bases left in between. This CDR3 region has 17 residues.